The table lists the clone carrying this TCR beta chain with a few counts. The data originate from a study of T-cell reconstitution after alpha-beta-depleted transplantation in children. Preparation of the TCRbeta library used unique molecular identifiers. MiXCR, applied by TCRdb to the PCR reads, yields one record per CDR3 protein. The data hold approximately 500,000 distinct CDR3 sequences, with roughly 10% observed a single time. The specimen comprised PBMCs, sampled before TCRalphabeta/CD19-depleted stem cell transplant. The source is a child between 2 and 9 years old with inherited bone marrow failure, due to receive a stem cell transplant.

CDR3 region: CASSYVGDTYTYTEAFF. CDR3 sequence (DNA): TGTGCCAGCAGTTACGTCGGGGACACCTACACTTACACTGAAGCTTTCTTT. The chain has TRBV6-2 or TRBV6-3 and TRBJ1-1, with D possibly matching TRBD1 (6 bases). CDR3 length: 17 residues. The germline V and J ends were trimmed by 2 bases and 3 bases, with 19 bases remaining between them. Germline CDR1 reads MNHEY; CDR2 reads SVGEGT.